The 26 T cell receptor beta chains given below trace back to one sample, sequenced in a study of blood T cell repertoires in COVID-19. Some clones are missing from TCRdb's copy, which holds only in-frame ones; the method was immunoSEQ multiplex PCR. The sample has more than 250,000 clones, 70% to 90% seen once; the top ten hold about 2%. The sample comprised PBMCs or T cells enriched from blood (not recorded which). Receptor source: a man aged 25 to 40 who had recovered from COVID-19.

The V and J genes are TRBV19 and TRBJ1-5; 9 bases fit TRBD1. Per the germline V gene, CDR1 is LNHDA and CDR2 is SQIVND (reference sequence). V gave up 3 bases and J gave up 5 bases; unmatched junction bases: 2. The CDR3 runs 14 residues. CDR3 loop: CASSITGGYQPQHF. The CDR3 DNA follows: TGTGCCAGTAGTATTACAGGGGGCTATCAGCCCCAGCATTTT.

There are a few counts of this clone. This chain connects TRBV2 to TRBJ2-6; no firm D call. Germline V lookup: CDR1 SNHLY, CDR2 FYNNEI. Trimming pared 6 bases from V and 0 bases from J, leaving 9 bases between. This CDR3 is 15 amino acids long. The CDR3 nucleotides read TGTGCCAGCAGGGCCGCCCCCTCTGGGGCCAACGTCCTGACTTTC. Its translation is CASRAAPSGANVLTF.

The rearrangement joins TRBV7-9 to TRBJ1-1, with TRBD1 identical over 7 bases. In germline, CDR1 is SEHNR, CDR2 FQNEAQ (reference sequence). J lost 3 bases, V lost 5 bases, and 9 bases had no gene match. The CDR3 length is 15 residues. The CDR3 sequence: CASSHLGQIYTEAFF. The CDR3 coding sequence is TGTGCCAGCAGCCACCTGGGACAGATATACACTGAAGCTTTCTTT.

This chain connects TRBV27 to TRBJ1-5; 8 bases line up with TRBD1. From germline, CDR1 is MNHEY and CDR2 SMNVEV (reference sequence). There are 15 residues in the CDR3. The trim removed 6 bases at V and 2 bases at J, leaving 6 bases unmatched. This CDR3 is CASRPGGLGNQPQHF. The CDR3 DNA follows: TGTGCCAGCAGACCAGGGGGCTTGGGCAATCAGCCCCAGCATTTT.

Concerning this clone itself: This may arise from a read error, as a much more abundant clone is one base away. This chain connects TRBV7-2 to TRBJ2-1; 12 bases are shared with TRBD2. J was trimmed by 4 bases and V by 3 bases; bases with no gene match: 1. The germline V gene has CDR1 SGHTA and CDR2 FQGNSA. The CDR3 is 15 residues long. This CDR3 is CASSFTSGGYNEQFF. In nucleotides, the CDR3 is TGTGCCAGCAGCTTTACTAGCGGGGGGTACAATGAGCAGTTCTTC.

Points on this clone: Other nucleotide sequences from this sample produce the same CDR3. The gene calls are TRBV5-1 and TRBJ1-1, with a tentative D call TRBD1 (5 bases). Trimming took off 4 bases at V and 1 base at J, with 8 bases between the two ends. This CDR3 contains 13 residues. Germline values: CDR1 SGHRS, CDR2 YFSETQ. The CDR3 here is CASSPTGNTEAFF. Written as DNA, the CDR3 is TGCGCCAGCAGCCCAACAGGGAACACTGAAGCTTTCTTT. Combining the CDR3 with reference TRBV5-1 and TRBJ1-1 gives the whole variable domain KAGVTQTPRYLIKTRGQQVTLSCSPISGHRSVSWYQQTPGQGLQFLFEYFSETQRNKGNFPGRFSGRQFSNSRSEMNVSTLELGDSALYLCASSPTGNTEAFFGQGTRLTVV.

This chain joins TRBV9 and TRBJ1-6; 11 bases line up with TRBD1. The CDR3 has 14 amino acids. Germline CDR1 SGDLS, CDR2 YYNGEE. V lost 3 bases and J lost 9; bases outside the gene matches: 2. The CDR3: CASSGGTGGSPLHF. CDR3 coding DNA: TGTGCCAGCAGCGGCGGGACAGGGGGTTCACCCCTCCACTTT.

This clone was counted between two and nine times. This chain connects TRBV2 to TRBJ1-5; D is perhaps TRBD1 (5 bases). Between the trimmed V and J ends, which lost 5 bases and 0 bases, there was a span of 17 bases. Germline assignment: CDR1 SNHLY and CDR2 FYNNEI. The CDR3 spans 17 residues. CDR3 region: CASSLDRPLNSNQPQHF. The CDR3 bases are TGTGCCAGCAGTCTCGACAGACCACTCAATAGCAATCAGCCCCAGCATTTT.

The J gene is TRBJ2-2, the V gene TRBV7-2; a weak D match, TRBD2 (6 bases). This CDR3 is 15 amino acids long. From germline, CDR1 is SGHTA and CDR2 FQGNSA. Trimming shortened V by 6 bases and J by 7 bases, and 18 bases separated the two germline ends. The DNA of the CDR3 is TGTGCCAGCAGTTTTAGGCGGAGGGGTGGCGGGGAGCTGTTTTTT. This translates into CASSFRRRGGGELFF.

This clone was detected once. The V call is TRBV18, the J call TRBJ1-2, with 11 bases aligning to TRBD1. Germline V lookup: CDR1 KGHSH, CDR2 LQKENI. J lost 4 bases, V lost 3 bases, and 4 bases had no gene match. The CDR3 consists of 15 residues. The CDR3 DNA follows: TGTGCCAGCTCACCGGGACAGGGGGATGGCTATGGCTACACCTTC. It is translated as CASSPGQGDGYGYTF.

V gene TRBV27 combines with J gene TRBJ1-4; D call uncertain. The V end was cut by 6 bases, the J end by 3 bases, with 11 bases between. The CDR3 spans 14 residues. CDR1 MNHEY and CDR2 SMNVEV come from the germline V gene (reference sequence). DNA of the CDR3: TGTGCCAGCAGATCTAAGTTGGCTAATGAAAAACTGTTTTTT. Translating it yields CASRSKLANEKLFF.

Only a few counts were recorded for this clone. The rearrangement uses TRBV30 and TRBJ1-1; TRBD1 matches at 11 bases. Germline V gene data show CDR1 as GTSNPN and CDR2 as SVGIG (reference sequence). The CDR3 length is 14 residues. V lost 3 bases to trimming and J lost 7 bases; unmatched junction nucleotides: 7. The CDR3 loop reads CAWSQDRGQDEAFF. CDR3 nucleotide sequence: TGTGCCTGGAGCCAGGACAGGGGGCAGGATGAAGCTTTCTTT.

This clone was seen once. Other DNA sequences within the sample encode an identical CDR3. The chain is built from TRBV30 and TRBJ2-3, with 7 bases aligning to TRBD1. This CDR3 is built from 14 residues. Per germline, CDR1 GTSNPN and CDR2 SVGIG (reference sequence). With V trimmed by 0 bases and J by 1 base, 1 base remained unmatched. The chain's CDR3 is CAWSVQGGTDTQYF. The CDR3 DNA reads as TGTGCCTGGAGTGTCCAGGGGGGCACAGATACGCAGTATTTT.

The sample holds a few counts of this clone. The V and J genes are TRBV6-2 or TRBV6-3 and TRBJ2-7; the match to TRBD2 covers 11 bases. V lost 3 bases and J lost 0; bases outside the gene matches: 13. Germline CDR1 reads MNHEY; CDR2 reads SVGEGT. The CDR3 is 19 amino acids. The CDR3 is CASSYPTGTSGFFSYEQYF. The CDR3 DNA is TGTGCCAGCAGTTATCCAACCGGGACTAGCGGTTTTTTCTCCTACGAGCAGTACTTC.

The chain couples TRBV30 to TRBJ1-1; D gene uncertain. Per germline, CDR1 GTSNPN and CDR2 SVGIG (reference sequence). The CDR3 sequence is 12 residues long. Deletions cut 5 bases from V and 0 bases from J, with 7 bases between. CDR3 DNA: TGTGCCTGGGCTAAAGTGAACACTGAAGCTTTCTTT. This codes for CAWAKVNTEAFF.

CDR3 bases: TGTGCCAGCAGTTTAACGGTGACGGGGAACTATGGCTACACCTTC. Its translation is CASSLTVTGNYGYTF. The chain is built from TRBV6-5 and TRBJ1-2; D remains unclear. This CDR3 is 15 amino acids long. The V end lost 4 bases, the J end lost 2 bases, and 14 bases lay between the germline ends. In germline, CDR1 is MNHEY, CDR2 SVGAGI.

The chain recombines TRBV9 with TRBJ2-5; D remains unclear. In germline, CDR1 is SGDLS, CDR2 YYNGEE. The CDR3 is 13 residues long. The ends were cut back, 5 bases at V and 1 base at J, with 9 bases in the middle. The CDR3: CASSKDSQETQYF. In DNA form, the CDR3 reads TGTGCCAGCAGTAAAGACTCCCAAGAGACCCAGTACTTC.

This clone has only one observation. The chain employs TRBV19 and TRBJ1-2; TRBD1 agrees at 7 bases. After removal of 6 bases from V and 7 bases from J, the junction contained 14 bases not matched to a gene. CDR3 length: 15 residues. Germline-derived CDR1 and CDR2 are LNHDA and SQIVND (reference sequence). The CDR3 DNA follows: TGTGCCAGTAGACCCTCCCAGACAGGGCCGCGTGGCTACACCTTC. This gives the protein CASRPSQTGPRGYTF.

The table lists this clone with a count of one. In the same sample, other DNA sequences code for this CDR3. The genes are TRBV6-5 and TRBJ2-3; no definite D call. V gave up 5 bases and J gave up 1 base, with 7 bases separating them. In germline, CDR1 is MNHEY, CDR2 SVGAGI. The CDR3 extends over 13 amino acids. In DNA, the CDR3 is TGTGCCAGCAGTCCCCCTGGCACAGATACGCAGTATTTT. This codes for CASSPPGTDTQYF.

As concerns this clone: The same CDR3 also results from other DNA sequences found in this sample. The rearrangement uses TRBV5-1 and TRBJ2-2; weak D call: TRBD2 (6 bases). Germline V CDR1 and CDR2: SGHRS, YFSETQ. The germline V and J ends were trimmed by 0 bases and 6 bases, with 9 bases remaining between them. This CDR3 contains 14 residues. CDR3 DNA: TGCGCCAGCAGCTTGGATCCTAGCGCCGGGGAGCTGTTTTTT. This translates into CASSLDPSAGELFF.

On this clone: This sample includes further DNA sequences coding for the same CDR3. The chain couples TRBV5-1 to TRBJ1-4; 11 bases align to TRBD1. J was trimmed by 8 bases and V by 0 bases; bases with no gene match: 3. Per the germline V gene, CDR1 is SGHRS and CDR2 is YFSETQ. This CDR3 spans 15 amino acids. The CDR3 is CASSLAGTGGEKLFF. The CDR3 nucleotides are TGCGCCAGCAGCTTGGCCGGGACAGGGGGAGAAAAACTGTTTTTT.

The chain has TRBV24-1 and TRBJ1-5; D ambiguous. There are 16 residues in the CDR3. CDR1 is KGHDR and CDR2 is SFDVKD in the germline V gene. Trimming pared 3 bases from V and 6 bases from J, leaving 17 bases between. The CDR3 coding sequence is TGTGCCACCAGTGATGCGGGAAGCGGGGTTAGTCAGCCCCAGCATTTT. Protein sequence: CATSDAGSGVSQPQHF.

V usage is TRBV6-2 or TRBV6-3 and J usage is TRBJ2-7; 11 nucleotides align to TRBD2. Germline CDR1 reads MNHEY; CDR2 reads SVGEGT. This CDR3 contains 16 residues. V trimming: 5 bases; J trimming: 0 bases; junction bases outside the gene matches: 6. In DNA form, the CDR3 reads TGTGCCAGCAGTGGGGCGACTAGCGGGGTCTCCTACGAGCAGTACTTC. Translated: CASSGATSGVSYEQYF.

The CDR3: CASRTNNEQFF. The CDR3 DNA reads as TGCGCCAGCAGGACAAACAATGAGCAGTTCTTC. The chain uses TRBV5-1 and TRBJ2-1; no definite D call. CDR1 is SGHRS, CDR2 YFSETQ, per germline. The CDR3 sequence is 11 residues long. The germline V and J ends were trimmed by 5 bases and 5 bases, with 5 bases remaining between them.

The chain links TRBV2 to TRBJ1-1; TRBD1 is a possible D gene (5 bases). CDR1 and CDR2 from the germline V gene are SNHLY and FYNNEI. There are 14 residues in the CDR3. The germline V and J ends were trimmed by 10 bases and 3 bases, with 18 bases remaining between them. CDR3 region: CATVKGSPYTEAFF. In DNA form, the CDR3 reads TGTGCCACCGTTAAGGGGTCCCCCTACACTGAAGCTTTCTTT.

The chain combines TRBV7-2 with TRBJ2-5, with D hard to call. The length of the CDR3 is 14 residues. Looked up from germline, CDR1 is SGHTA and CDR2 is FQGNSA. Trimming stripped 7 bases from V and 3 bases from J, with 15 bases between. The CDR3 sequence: CASNPTRGEETQYF. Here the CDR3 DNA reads TGTGCCAGCAACCCCACACGAGGCGAAGAGACCCAGTACTTC.